The 27 T cell receptor beta chains below were found in one sample sequenced in a study of blood T cells in healthy people across ages. Alongside a J-beta primer mix, a sample-barcoded 5' primer served in a second PCR lasting roughly 7 to 11 cycles. TCRdb re-called the 5' RACE reads with MiXCR, one entry per CDR3 protein. Of 1.5 million to 1.9 million distinct CDR3 sequences in the sample, approximately 43% were seen once. What was sequenced was blood. The receptor source for this set is a woman aged 18 to 35 in good health.

The J gene is TRBJ2-1, the V gene TRBV7-3; D is perhaps TRBD1 or TRBD2 (6 bases each). V dropped 1 base and J dropped 0 bases, with 22 bases sitting between them. Germline CDR1 SGHTA, CDR2 FQGTGA. The CDR3 loop spans 20 amino acids. DNA for the CDR3: TGTGCCAGCAGCTTAAATTCGGGGGCCGGCTCTTTAAGCTCCTACAATGAGCAGTTCTTC. Amino acids: CASSLNSGAGSLSSYNEQFF. The whole variable domain, filled in from reference TRBV7-3 and TRBJ2-1, reads GAGVSQTPSNKVTEKGKYVELRCDPISGHTALYWYRQSLGQGPEFLIYFQGTGAADDSGLPNDRFFAVRPEGSVSTLKIQRTERGDSAVYLCASSLNSGAGSLSSYNEQFFGPGTRLTVL.

The CDR3 DNA sequence: TGTGCCAGCAGCTCGGTACGAGGACCCCTCCACTTT. It translates to CASSSVRGPLHF. This chain joins TRBV7-9 and TRBJ1-6; D is unresolved. This CDR3 contains 12 residues. Germline CDR1 is SEHNR and CDR2 is FQNEAQ (reference sequence). Trimming stripped 4 bases from V and 12 bases from J, with 10 bases between.

Points on this clonotype: A much larger clonotype is one base distant, so this may be a read error. The V and J genes are TRBV27 and TRBJ2-1; D may be TRBD1 (6 bases). Per the germline V gene, CDR1 is MNHEY and CDR2 is SMNVEV (reference sequence). Trimming removed 8 bases at V and 9 bases at J, with 14 bases between. The CDR3 length is 12 residues. The CDR3 coding sequence is TGTGCCAGCCCCTACCTAGGGGGTGAGCAGTTCTTC. Residues: CASPYLGGEQFF.

With regard to this clonotype: Relative to the germline gene, one junction end is altered; a read error may explain this. V is TRBV4-3 and J is TRBJ2-3, with 7 positions matching TRBD2. The germline CDR1 and CDR2 sequences are LGHNA and YSLEER. CDR3 length: 16 residues. In nucleotides, the CDR3 is TGCGCCGGCAGCCAGAGTTTTGCGGGGGACACAGATACGCAGTATTTT. Its protein is CAGSQSFAGDTDTQYF.

This rearrangement joins TRBV10-2 to TRBJ2-7; D possibly corresponds to TRBD1 (6 bases). CDR1 WSHSY and CDR2 SAAADI come from the germline V gene. Trimming took off 3 bases at V and 1 base at J, with 25 bases between the two ends. The CDR3 sequence is 19 residues long. The CDR3 reads CASSDSLRDRIIESYEQYF. The DNA of the CDR3 is TGCGCCAGCAGTGATTCGCTCCGAGACAGGATAATCGAATCCTACGAGCAGTACTTC.

This clonotype occurred a few times. The CDR3 DNA follows: TGTGCCAGCAGGGCAGGGAATCTTGGAAACACCATATATTTT. This gives the protein CASRAGNLGNTIYF. The genes are TRBV6-5 and TRBJ1-3, with D possibly TRBD1 on 5 matching bases. Germline lookup yields CDR1 MNHEY and CDR2 SVGAGI. The CDR3 covers 14 residues. V was pared by 6 bases and J by 3 bases, with 12 bases between.

The V call is TRBV7-9, the J call TRBJ2-5; D not certain. Germline V gives CDR1 SEHNR, CDR2 FQNEAQ (reference sequence). The length of the CDR3 is 11 residues. With 4 bases removed from V and 6 bases from J, the gap between germline ends came to 6 bases. This CDR3 is CASSSSQTQYF. The CDR3 DNA follows: TGTGCCAGCAGCTCCAGCCAGACCCAGTACTTC. Full variable domain (missing parts from reference TRBV7-9 and TRBJ2-5): DTGVSQNPRHKITKRGQNVTFRCDPISEHNRLYWYRQTLGQGPEFLTYFQNEAQLEKSRLLSDRFSAERPKGSFSTLEIQRTEQGDSAMYLCASSSSQTQYFGPGTRLLVL.

The CDR3 DNA follows: TGTGCCAGCAGCGTAGAGCTGGGCAAAGCTTTCTTT. This sequence encodes CASSVELGKAFF. This chain joins TRBV9 and TRBJ1-1; D ambiguous. The CDR3 totals 12 residues. Trimming pared 0 bases from V and 9 bases from J, leaving 9 bases between. Germline V lookup: CDR1 SGDLS, CDR2 YYNGEE.

This clonotype was seen only a few times. V is TRBV7-2 and J is TRBJ2-5; 7 nucleotides align to TRBD2. The germline V gene has CDR1 SGHTA and CDR2 FQGNSA. The CDR3 has 16 amino acids. V gave up 1 base and J gave up 0 bases; unmatched junction bases: 5. CDR3 DNA: TGTGCCAGCAGCTTAGGGGACTACCTGTACCAAGAGACCCAGTACTTC. Its protein product is CASSLGDYLYQETQYF. Full variable domain (outside the CDR3, taken from reference TRBV7-2 and TRBJ2-5): GAGVSQSPSNKVTEKGKDVELRCDPISGHTALYWYRQSLGQGLEFLIYFQGNSAPDKSGLPSDRFSAERTGGSVSTLTIQRTQQEDSAVYLCASSLGDYLYQETQYFGPGTRLLVL.

V is TRBV13 and J is TRBJ2-2; D is unresolved. Germline assignment: CDR1 PRHDT and CDR2 FYEKMQ (reference sequence). Trimming removed 3 bases from V and 1 base from J, with 6 bases in between. CDR3 length equals 14 residues. Written as DNA, the CDR3 is TGTGCCAGCAGCTTCGCCGGGAACACCGGGGAGCTGTTTTTT. Encoded protein: CASSFAGNTGELFF. The whole variable domain, filled in from reference TRBV13 and TRBJ2-2, reads AAGVIQSPRHLIKEKRETATLKCYPIPRHDTVYWYQQGPGQDPQFLISFYEKMQSDKGSIPDRFSAQQFSDYHSELNMSSLELGDSALYFCASSFAGNTGELFFGEGSRLTVL.

A remark on this clonotype: A junction boundary mismatches the germline segment, possibly from a read error. V is TRBV2 and J is TRBJ2-1; 8 bases fit TRBD2. The CDR3 sequence is 16 residues long. Germline values: CDR1 SNHLY, CDR2 FYNNEI. The CDR3 is CASIWSGGGSHNEQFF. In DNA, the CDR3 is TGTGCCAGCATCTGGTCGGGGGGGGGCTCCCACAATGAGCAGTTCTTC.

This clonotype was counted only a few times. The J gene is TRBJ2-7, the V gene TRBV6-6, with 7 positions matching TRBD1. Germline loops: CDR1 MNHNY, CDR2 SVGAGI (reference sequence). The CDR3 is 17 residues long. Trimming took 0 bases from V and 2 from J; bases not matched to a gene: 10. The CDR3 is CASSYSSGRQGAYEQYF. In nucleotides, the CDR3 is TGTGCCAGCAGTTACTCGTCCGGGCGACAGGGCGCCTACGAGCAGTACTTC.

In this sample, this clonotype turned up a few times. The V and J genes are TRBV27 and TRBJ1-5, with a possible D match to TRBD1 (5 bases). The CDR3 runs 14 residues. V was shortened by 2 bases and J by 9 bases, with 14 bases between the two germline ends. Germline assignment: CDR1 MNHEY and CDR2 SMNVEV (reference sequence). Written as DNA, the CDR3 is TGTGCCAGCAGTTTAGGGGCAGACCAATCGCCCCAGCATTTT. Encoded protein: CASSLGADQSPQHF.

This clonotype has a handful of counts. V gene TRBV18 combines with J gene TRBJ1-2; D uncertain. CDR1 KGHSH and CDR2 LQKENI come from the germline V gene. Trimming pared 2 bases from V and 3 bases from J, leaving 7 bases between. This CDR3 is 13 amino acids long. The CDR3 DNA is TGTGCCAGCTCACCAAACCAAGACTATGGCTACACCTTC. It translates to CASSPNQDYGYTF.

This clonotype was recorded a few times. The V gene is TRBV4-3, the J gene TRBJ1-2, with D tentatively TRBD1 (6 bases). This CDR3 is 15 amino acids long. Trimming left V 1 base short and J 0 bases short, with 9 bases between. Germline CDR1 LGHNA, CDR2 YSLEER. The DNA for the CDR3 is TGCGCCAGCAGCCAAGCGGACAGCCCTAACTATGGCTACACCTTC. Translated, it gives CASSQADSPNYGYTF.

V and J are TRBV3-1 and TRBJ1-2; D unresolved. The CDR3 consists of 17 residues. Germline-derived CDR1 and CDR2 are LGHDT and YNNKEL (reference sequence). The V end was cut by 2 bases, the J end by 2 bases, with 18 bases between. The CDR3 DNA reads as TGTGCCAGCAGCCAACCCCCCTCAAACGACGGGAACTATGGCTACACCTTC. Translation: CASSQPPSNDGNYGYTF.

This clonotype was recorded at least ten times. The chain couples TRBV5-1 to TRBJ1-2; D is unclear. The CDR3 has 14 residues. V lost 4 bases, J lost 4 bases, and 14 bases lay in between. Germline CDR1 is SGHRS and CDR2 is YFSETQ. CDR3 sequence reads: CASSTLDSVYGYTF. CDR3 in DNA: TGCGCCAGCAGCACTCTGGACTCCGTCTATGGCTACACCTTC.

The chain joins TRBV15 to TRBJ2-2; 11 bases agree with TRBD2. Germline CDR1 is LNHNV and CDR2 is YYDKDF (reference sequence). V lost 3 bases and J lost 4; bases outside the gene matches: 4. The CDR3 runs 16 residues. CDR3 nucleotide sequence: TGTGCCACCAGCAGCCTACTAGCGGGGGCCACCGGGGAGCTGTTTTTT. Its protein product is CATSSLLAGATGELFF. The full variable domain, with the rest looked up from reference TRBV15 and TRBJ2-2, is DAMVIQNPRYQVTQFGKPVTLSCSQTLNHNVMYWYQQKSSQAPKLLFHYYDKDFNNEADTPDNFQSRRPNTSFCFLDIRSPGLGDTAMYLCATSSLLAGATGELFFGEGSRLTVL.

This clonotype was detected only a few times. This chain joins TRBV24-1 and TRBJ2-7; no definite D call. V lost 4 bases and J 2 bases, leaving 11 bases between the germline ends. CDR1 KGHDR and CDR2 SFDVKD come from the germline V gene. The CDR3 is 14 amino acids. CDR3 DNA sequence: TGTGCCACCAGTGAATCATTTCCCCCCTACGAGCAGTACTTC. Translating gives CATSESFPPYEQYF.

The chain links TRBV6-2 or TRBV6-3 to TRBJ1-2, with D unresolved. CDR1 and CDR2 from the germline V gene are MNHEY and SVGEGT. The CDR3 is 14 amino acids. V gave up 6 bases and J gave up 6 bases, with 17 bases separating them. The CDR3 bases are TGTGCCAGCAGACCGACTGGGGAGAAGGATGGCTACACCTTC. Translating it yields CASRPTGEKDGYTF.

DNA of the CDR3: TGTGCCAGCAGCCCCTCAGGGACAGGGTTTAGAAACACCATATATTTT. Residues: CASSPSGTGFRNTIYF. The rearrangement links TRBV27 to TRBJ1-3; TRBD1 aligns across 9 bases. CDR1 MNHEY and CDR2 SMNVEV come from the germline V gene (reference sequence). The CDR3 has 16 amino acids. V shed 6 bases and J 5 bases; nucleotides not matched to a gene: 11.

The chain combines TRBV11-2 with TRBJ2-1; 11 nucleotides align to TRBD2. V lost 5 bases, J lost 5 bases, and 5 bases stayed unmatched. There are 15 residues in the CDR3. Germline values: CDR1 SGHAT, CDR2 FQNNGV. Here the CDR3 DNA reads TGTGCCAGCAGCCCGACTAGCGGGGCGGACAATGAGCAGTTCTTC. Translating it yields CASSPTSGADNEQFF.

In regard to this clonotype: Germline and junction disagree at one end, which may indicate a read error. The chain combines TRBV10-3 with TRBJ1-2; D might be TRBD1 (5 bases). Per germline, CDR1 ENHRY and CDR2 SYGVKD. This CDR3 contains 13 residues. CDR3 DNA: TGTGCCATCAGTGACAGGGATGCCTATGGCCACACCTTC. Translated, it gives CAISDRDAYGHTF.

The rearrangement joins TRBV4-1 to TRBJ1-5; no reliable D call. Per the germline V gene, CDR1 is MGHRA and CDR2 is YSYEKL. The CDR3 has 15 amino acids. The V end lost 0 bases, the J end lost 3 bases, and 9 bases lay between the germline ends. For the CDR3, the DNA is TGCGCCAGCAGCCAAGAAGGGTATCCCAATCAGCCCCAGCATTTT. The encoded protein is CASSQEGYPNQPQHF.

The rearrangement links TRBV7-6 to TRBJ2-1; no clear D gene. Germline CDR1 and CDR2: SGHVS and FNYEAQ. V lost 1 base, J lost 9 bases, and 7 bases lay in between. The CDR3 has 12 amino acids. CDR3 sequence: CASSLGSVEQFF. CDR3 coding DNA: TGTGCCAGCAGCTTAGGTTCGGTTGAGCAGTTCTTC.

CDR3 amino acids: CSARVESGASYNEQFF. The CDR3, as DNA: TGCAGTGCTAGAGTCGAGAGCGGGGCCTCCTACAATGAGCAGTTCTTC. The rearrangement uses TRBV20-1 and TRBJ2-1; 7 positions match TRBD2. The V gene end was trimmed by 1 base and the J gene end by 0 bases; junction bases not matched to a gene: 6. CDR3 length equals 16 residues. Germline V gives CDR1 DFQATT, CDR2 SNEGSKA (reference sequence).

This clonotype has a handful of counts. V gene TRBV5-4 combines with J gene TRBJ2-3; 13 bases map to TRBD2. Germline CDR1 is SGHNT and CDR2 is YYREEE (reference sequence). The CDR3 runs to 16 residues. V lost 4 bases and J lost 5; bases outside the gene matches: 7. CDR3 loop: CASSPGLAGVVDTQYF. As DNA, the CDR3 is TGTGCCAGCAGCCCTGGACTAGCGGGGGTTGTAGATACGCAGTATTTT.